This TCR beta chain appears in the sequencing data of a study of CD8 T cells in Susac syndrome. Whole-study findings and limits: The study's TCR sequencing and HLA analysis drew on a certain number of individuals. That number was acknowledged as relatively small.

The CDR3 runs 13 residues. The germline V and J ends were trimmed by 2 bases and 7 bases, with 10 bases remaining between them. Per the germline V gene, CDR1 is SGHRS and CDR2 is YFSETQ. It was with random hexamers that roughly 0.5 to 1 ug RNA was reverse transcribed. Each CDR3 protein gets one entry after TCRdb re-called the immunoSEQ multiplex PCR reads with MiXCR. In the table there are some 130,000 distinct CDR3 sequences, around 94% of which are singletons. TCR beta was sequenced from blood CD8+ and CD4+ T cells. Negative isolation was used for CD8+ and CD4+ T cells and FACS enrichment for TEMRA cells. As for this clonotype: The target antigen is unknown.

The chain carries TRBV5-1 and TRBJ2-1; possible D gene TRBD1, 6 bases. Sequenced: CD4+ T cells from PBMCs. This receptor was identified in a human donor with multiple sclerosis. CDR3 coding DNA: TGCGCCAGCAGCTTATCACAGGGTAATGAGCAGTTCTTC. Translating gives CASSLSQGNEQFF.